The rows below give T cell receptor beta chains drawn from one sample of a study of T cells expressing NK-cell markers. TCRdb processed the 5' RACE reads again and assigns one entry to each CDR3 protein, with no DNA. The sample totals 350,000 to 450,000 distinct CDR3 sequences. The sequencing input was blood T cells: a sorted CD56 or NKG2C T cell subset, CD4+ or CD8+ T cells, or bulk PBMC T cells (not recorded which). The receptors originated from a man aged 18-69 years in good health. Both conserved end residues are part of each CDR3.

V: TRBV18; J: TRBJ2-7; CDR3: CASSPIGQEYEQYF
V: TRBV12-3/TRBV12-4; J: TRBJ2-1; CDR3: CASSLRGQVEQFF
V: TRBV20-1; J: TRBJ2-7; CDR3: CSARDSSGGDSYEQYF
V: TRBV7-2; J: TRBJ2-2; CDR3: CASSPGQKPTGELFF
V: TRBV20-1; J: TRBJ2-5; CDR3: CSARGFGRPGETQYF
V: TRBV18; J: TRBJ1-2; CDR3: CASSPSSAANYGYTF
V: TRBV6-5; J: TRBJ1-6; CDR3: CASSYGQLLRRGRTLHF
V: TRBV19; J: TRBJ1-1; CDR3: CASSIQWRTGGARWSEAFF
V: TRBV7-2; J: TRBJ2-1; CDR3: CASSLFSGGINEQFF
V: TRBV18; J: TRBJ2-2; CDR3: CASSPRVRAALNTGELFF
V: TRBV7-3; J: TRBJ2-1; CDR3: CASSLRVTGEQFF
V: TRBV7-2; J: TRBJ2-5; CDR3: CASSPPWTGSQYF
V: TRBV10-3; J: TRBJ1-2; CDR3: CAITSRTGGNGYTF
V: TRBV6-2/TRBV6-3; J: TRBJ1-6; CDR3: CASAKSILDNSPLHF
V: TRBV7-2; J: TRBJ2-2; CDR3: CASRGDGTNTGELFF
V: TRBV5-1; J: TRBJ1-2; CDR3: CASSPGQGIDYGYTF
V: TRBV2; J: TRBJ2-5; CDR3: CASSLGQGVETQYF
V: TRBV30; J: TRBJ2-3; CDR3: CAGLTEATDTQYF
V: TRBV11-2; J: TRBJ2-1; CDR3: CASSLGPDRVGNEQFF
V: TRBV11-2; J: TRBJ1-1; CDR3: CASSLGREVAFF
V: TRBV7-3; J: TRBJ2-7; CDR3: CASSLGRGTYEQYF
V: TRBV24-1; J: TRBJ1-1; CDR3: CATSHRDGEAFF